Listed here are 7 T cell receptor beta chains from one sample, sequenced in a study of graft-versus-host responses after intestinal transplantation. No cognate antigen is known for these TCRs. TCRdb keeps only in-frame clones here, not all; method: immunoSEQ multiplex PCR. The sample has roughly 97,000 clones; less than 90% are singletons. Specimen: unstimulated CD4+ T cells sorted from spleen or lymph node cells, collected before intestinal transplant. The receptors stem from a human donor who received an intestinal transplant.

V gene TRBV7-3 combines with J gene TRBJ2-3, with D maybe TRBD2 (6 bases). The CDR3 consists of 18 residues. V lost 1 base to trimming and J lost 7 bases, with 24 bases between them. In germline, CDR1 is SGHTA, CDR2 FQGTGA. CDR3 DNA sequence: TGTGCCAGCAGCTTAAGGGGCCCAGCTCCCCTTCGCGGGAATACGCAGTATTTT. This gives the protein CASSLRGPAPLRGNTQYF.

V gene TRBV9 combines with J gene TRBJ2-5; D gene ambiguous. With 0 bases removed from V and 5 bases from J, the gap between germline ends came to 8 bases. CDR1 is SGDLS, CDR2 YYNGEE, per germline. The CDR3 has 13 amino acids. In nucleotides, the CDR3 is TGTGCCAGCAGCGTAGCTACTCGGGAGACCCAGTACTTC. Protein product: CASSVATRETQYF.

The chain employs TRBV5-1 and TRBJ1-2; D call uncertain. The CDR3 spans 12 residues. The germline V gene has CDR1 SGHRS and CDR2 YFSETQ. Deletions cut 5 bases from V and 6 bases from J, with 11 bases between. The CDR3 DNA sequence: TGCGCCAGCAGGGAGGAGGGAAATGGCTACACCTTC. This codes for CASREEGNGYTF.

The J gene is TRBJ1-1, the V gene TRBV18; D remains ambiguous. The V gene's germline CDR1 is KGHSH and CDR2 LQKENI. V lost 2 bases and J 3 bases, leaving 13 bases between the germline ends. CDR3 length equals 15 residues. As DNA, the CDR3 is TGTGCCAGCTCACCATATAGAGACACTCACACTGAAGCTTTCTTT. Its translation is CASSPYRDTHTEAFF.

The V call is TRBV6-5, the J call TRBJ2-5; D is ambiguous. Germline V gives CDR1 MNHEY, CDR2 SVGAGI. Between the trimmed V and J ends, which lost 9 bases and 1 base, there was a span of 12 bases. The CDR3 extends over 13 amino acids. The CDR3 here is CASRTWAQETQYF. The CDR3 bases are TGTGCCAGTCGGACCTGGGCCCAAGAGACCCAGTACTTC.

The rearrangement joins TRBV19 to TRBJ1-1, with D possibly matching TRBD1 (6 bases). CDR3 size: 16 residues. Germline V gene sequence: CDR1 LNHDA, CDR2 SQIVND (reference sequence). Trimming removed 6 bases at V and 0 bases at J, with 17 bases between. The CDR3 sequence is CASRRGGRIMNTEAFF. The CDR3 DNA reads TGTGCCAGTAGAAGGGGGGGGCGAATTATGAACACTGAAGCTTTCTTT. The whole variable domain, filled in from reference TRBV19 and TRBJ1-1, reads DGGITQSPKYLFRKEGQNVTLSCEQNLNHDAMYWYRQDPGQGLRLIYYSQIVNDFQKGDIAEGYSVSREKKESFPLTVTSAQKNPTAFYLCASRRGGRIMNTEAFFGQGTRLTVV.

The genes are TRBV6-5 and TRBJ2-7; tentative D call: TRBD2 (5 bases). The CDR3 extends over 12 amino acids. The V gene's germline CDR1 is MNHEY and CDR2 SVGAGI. The germline V and J ends were trimmed by 5 bases and 4 bases, with 9 bases remaining between them. This chain's CDR3 is CASSVSGYEQYF. As DNA, the CDR3 is TGTGCCAGCAGTGTAAGCGGTTACGAGCAGTACTTC.